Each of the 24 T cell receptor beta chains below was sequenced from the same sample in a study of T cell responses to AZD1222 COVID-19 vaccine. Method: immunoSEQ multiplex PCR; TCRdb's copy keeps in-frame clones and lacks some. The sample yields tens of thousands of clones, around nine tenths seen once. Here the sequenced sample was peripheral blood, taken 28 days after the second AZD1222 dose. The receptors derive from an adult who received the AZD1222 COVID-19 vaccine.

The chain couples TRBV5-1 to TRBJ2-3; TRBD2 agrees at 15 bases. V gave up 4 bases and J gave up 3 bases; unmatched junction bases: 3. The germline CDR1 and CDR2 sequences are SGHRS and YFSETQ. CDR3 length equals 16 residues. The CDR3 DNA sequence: TGCGCCAGCAGCAACGGACTAGCGGGAGGGACAGATACGCAGTATTTT. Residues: CASSNGLAGGTDTQYF.

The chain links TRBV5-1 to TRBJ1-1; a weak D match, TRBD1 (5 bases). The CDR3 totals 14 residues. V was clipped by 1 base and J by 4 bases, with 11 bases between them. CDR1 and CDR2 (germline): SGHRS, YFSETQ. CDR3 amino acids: CASSLTSGGTEAFF. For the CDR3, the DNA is TGCGCCAGCAGCTTGACTTCGGGGGGCACTGAAGCTTTCTTT.

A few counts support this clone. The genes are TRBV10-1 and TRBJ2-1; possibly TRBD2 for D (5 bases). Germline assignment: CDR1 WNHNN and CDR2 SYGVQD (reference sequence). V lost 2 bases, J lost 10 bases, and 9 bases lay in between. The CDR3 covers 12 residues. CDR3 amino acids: CASSEGGGEQFF. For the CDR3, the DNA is TGCGCCAGCAGTGAGGGAGGAGGAGAGCAGTTCTTC.

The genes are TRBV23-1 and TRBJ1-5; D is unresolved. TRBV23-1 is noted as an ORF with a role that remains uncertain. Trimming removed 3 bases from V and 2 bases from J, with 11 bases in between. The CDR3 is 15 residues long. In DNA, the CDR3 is TGCGCCAGCAGTCAGGTCTCGGTCGGCAATCAGCCCCAGCATTTT. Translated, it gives CASSQVSVGNQPQHF.

CDR3 loop: CASSSGPGTEAFF. The CDR3 bases are TGTGCCAGCAGTTCAGGGCCGGGCACTGAAGCTTTCTTT. J is TRBJ1-1 and V is TRBV6-4; possible D gene TRBD1, 5 bases. CDR3 length: 13 amino acids. CDR1 and CDR2 from the germline V gene are MRHNA and SNTAGT. V dropped 5 bases and J dropped 4 bases, with 11 bases sitting between them.

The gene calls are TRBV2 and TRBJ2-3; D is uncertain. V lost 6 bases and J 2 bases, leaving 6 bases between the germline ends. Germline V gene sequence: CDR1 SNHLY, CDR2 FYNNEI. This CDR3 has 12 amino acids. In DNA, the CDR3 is TGTGCCAGCAGGACTTTCACAGATACGCAGTATTTT. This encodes CASRTFTDTQYF.

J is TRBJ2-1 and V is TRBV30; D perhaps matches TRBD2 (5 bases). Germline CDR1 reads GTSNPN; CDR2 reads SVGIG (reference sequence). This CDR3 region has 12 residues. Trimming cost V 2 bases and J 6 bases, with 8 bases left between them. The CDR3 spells CAWSLLGNEQFF. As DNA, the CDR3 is TGTGCCTGGAGTCTACTAGGCAATGAGCAGTTCTTC.

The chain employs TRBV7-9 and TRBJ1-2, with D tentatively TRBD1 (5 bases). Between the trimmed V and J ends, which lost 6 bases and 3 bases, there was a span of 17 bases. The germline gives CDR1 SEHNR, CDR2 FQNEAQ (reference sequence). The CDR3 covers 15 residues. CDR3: CASSSGLGTYYGYTF. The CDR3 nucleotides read TGTGCCAGCAGTTCAGGGCTAGGGACCTACTATGGCTACACCTTC. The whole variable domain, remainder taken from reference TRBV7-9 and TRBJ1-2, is DTGVSQNPRHKITKRGQNVTFRCDPISEHNRLYWYRQTLGQGPEFLTYFQNEAQLEKSRLLSDRFSAERPKGSFSTLEIQRTEQGDSAMYLCASSSGLGTYYGYTFGSGTRLTVV.

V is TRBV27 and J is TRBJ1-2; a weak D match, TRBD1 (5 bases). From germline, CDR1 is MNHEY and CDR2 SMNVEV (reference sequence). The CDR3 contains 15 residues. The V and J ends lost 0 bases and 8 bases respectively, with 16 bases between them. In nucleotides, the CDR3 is TGTGCCAGCAGTTTATCACTACCGGGACCAGGAGGCTACACCTTC. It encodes CASSLSLPGPGGYTF.

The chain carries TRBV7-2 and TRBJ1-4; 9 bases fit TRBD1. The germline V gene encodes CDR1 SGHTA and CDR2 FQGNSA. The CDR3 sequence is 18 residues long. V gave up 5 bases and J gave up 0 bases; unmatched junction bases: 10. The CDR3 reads CASSAVPGQGATNEKLFF. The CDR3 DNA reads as TGTGCCAGCAGCGCAGTACCGGGACAGGGAGCAACTAATGAAAAACTGTTTTTT. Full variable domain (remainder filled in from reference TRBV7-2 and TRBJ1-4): GAGVSQSPSNKVTEKGKDVELRCDPISGHTALYWYRQSLGQGLEFLIYFQGNSAPDKSGLPSDRFSAERTGGSVSTLTIQRTQQEDSAVYLCASSAVPGQGATNEKLFFGSGTQLSVL.

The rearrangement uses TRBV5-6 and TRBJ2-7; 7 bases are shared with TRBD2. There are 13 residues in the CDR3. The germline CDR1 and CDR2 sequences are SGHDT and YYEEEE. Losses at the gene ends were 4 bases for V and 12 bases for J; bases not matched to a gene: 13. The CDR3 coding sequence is TGTGCCAGCAGCGGGGTCGCGGCGGGAGTATCGTACTTC. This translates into CASSGVAAGVSYF.

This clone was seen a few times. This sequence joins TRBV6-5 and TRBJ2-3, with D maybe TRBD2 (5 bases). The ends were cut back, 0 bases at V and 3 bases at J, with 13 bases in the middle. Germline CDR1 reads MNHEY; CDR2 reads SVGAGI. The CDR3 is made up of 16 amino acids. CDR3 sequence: CASSYSVDYSTDTQYF. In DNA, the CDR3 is TGTGCCAGCAGTTACTCAGTCGACTATAGTACAGATACGCAGTATTTT.

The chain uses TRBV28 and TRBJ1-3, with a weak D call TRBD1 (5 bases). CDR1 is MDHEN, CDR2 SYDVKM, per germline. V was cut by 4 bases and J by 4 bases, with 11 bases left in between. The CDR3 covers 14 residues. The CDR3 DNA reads TGTGCCAGCAGTTCAGGGACCAGAGGAAACACCATATATTTT. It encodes CASSSGTRGNTIYF.

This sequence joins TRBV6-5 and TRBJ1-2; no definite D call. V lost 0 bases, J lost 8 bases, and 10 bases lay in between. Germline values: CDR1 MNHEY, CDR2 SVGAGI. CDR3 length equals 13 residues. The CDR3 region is CASSYSRGMGYTF. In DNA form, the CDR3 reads TGTGCCAGCAGTTACTCTCGCGGGATGGGCTACACCTTC.

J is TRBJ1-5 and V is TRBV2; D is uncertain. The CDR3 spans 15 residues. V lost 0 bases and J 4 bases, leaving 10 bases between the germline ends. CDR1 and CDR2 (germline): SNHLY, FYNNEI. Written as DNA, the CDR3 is TGTGCCAGCAGTGAAGCGCTTCGGGGAAATCAGCCCCAGCATTTT. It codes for CASSEALRGNQPQHF.

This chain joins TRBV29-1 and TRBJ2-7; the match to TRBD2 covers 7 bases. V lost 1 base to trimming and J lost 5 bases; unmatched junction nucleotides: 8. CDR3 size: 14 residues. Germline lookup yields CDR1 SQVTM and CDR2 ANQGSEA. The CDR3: CSVEVRRERDEQYF. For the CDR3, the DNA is TGCAGCGTTGAAGTTCGGCGGGAGCGGGACGAGCAGTACTTC.

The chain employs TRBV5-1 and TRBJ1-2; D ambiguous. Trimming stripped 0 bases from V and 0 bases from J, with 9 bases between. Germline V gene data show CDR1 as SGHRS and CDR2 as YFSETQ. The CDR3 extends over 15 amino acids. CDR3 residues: CASSLEGLSNYGYTF. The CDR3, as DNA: TGCGCCAGCAGCTTGGAAGGACTTTCTAACTATGGCTACACCTTC.

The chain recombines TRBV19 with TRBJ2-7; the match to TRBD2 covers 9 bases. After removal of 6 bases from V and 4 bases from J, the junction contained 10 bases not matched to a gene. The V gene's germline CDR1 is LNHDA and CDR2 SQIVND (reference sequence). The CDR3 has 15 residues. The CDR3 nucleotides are TGTGCCAGTAGCGATAGCGGGAGCCCATCGTACGAGCAGTACTTC. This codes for CASSDSGSPSYEQYF.

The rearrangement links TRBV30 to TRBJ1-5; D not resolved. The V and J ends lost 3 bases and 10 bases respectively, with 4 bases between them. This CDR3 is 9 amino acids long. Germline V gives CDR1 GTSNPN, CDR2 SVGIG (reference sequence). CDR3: CAWRSPQHF. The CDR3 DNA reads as TGTGCCTGGAGGTCACCCCAGCATTTT.

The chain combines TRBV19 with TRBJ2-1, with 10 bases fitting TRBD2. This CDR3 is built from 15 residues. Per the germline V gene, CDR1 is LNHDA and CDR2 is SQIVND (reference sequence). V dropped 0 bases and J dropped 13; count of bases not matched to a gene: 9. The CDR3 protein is CASSIEVSGRAPQFF. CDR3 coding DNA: TGTGCCAGTAGTATAGAGGTCAGCGGGAGGGCCCCTCAGTTCTTC.

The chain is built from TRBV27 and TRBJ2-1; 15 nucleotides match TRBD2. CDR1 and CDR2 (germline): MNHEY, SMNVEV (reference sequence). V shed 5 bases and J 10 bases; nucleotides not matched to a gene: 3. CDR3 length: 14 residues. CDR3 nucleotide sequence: TGTGCCAGCAGTGGGGGACTAGCGGGAGGAGAGCAGTTCTTC. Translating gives CASSGGLAGGEQFF.

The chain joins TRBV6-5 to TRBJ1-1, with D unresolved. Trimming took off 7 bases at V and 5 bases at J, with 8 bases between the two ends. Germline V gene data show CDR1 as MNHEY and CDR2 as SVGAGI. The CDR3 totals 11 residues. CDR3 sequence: CASIGRTEAFF. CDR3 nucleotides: TGTGCCAGCATCGGGAGAACTGAAGCTTTCTTT.

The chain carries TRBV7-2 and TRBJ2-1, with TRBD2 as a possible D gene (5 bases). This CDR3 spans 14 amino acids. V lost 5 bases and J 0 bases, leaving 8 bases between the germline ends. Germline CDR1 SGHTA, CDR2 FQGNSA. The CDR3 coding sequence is TGTGCCAGCAGCGTGGGGAGCTCCTACAATGAGCAGTTCTTC. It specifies CASSVGSSYNEQFF. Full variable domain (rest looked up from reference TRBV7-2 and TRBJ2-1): GAGVSQSPSNKVTEKGKDVELRCDPISGHTALYWYRQSLGQGLEFLIYFQGNSAPDKSGLPSDRFSAERTGGSVSTLTIQRTQQEDSAVYLCASSVGSSYNEQFFGPGTRLTVL.

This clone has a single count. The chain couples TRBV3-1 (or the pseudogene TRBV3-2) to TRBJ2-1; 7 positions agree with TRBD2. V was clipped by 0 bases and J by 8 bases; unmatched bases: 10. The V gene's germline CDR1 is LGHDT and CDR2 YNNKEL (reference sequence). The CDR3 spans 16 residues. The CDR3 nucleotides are TGTGCCAGCAGCCAAGAGGTATTGACTAGCTTCCATGAGCAGTTCTTC. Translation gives CASSQEVLTSFHEQFF.